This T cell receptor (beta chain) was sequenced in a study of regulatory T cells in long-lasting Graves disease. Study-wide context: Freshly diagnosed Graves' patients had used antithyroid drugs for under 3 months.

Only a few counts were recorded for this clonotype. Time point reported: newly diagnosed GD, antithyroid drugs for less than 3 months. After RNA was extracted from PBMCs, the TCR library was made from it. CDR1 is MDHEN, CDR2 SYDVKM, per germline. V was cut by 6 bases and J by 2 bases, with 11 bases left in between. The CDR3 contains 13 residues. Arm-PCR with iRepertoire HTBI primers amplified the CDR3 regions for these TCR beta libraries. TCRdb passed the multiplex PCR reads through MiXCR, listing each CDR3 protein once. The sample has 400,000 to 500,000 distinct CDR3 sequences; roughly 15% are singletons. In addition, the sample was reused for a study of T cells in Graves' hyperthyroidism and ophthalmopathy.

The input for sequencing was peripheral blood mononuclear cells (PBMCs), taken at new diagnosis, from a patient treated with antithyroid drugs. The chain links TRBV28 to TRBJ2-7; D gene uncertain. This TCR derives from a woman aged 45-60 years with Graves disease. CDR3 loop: CASRSPDTYEQYF. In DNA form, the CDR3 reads TGTGCCAGCAGATCCCCCGACACCTACGAGCAGTACTTC.